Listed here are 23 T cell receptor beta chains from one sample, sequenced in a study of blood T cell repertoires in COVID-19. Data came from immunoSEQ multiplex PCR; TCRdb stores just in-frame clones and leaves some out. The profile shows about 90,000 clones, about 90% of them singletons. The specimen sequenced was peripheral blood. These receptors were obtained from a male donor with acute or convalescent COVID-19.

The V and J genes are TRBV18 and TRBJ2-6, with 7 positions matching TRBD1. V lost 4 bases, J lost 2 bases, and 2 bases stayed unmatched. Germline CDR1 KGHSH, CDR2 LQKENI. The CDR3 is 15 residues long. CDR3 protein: CASSQGQTGANVLTF. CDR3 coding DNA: TGTGCCAGCTCACAGGGACAGACTGGGGCCAACGTCCTGACTTTC.

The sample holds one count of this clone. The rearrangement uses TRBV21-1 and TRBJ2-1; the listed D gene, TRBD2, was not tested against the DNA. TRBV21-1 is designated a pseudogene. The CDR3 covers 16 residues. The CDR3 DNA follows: TGTGCCAGCAGCAAAGGGAGCGGGGGGGAATACAATGAGCAGTTCTTC. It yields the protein CASSKGSGGEYNEQFF.

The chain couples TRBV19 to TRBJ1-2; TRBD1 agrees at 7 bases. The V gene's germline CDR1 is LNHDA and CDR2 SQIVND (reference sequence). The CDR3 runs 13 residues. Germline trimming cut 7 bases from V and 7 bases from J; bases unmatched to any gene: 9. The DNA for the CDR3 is TGTGCCAGTAACCCAGGCGACAGGGCTGGCTACACCTTC. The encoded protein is CASNPGDRAGYTF.

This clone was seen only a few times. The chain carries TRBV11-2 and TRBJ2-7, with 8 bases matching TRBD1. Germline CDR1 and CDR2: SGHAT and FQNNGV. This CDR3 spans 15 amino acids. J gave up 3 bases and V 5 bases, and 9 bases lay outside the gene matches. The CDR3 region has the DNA TGTGCCAGCAGCCAAACAGGGGGTACCCTCTACGAGCAGTACTTC. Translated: CASSQTGGTLYEQYF. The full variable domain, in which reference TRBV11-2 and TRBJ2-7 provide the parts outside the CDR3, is EAGVAQSPRYKIIEKRQSVAFWCNPISGHATLYWYQQILGQGPKLLIQFQNNGVVDDSQLPKDRFSAERLKGVDSTLKIQPAKLEDSAVYLCASSQTGGTLYEQYFGPGTRLTVT.

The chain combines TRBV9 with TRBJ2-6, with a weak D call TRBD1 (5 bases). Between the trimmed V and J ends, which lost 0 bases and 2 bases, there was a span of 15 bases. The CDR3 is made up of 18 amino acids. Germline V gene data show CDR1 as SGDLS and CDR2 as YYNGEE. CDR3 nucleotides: TGTGCCAGCAGCGTAGCTACTCCCCCAGGGCCTGGGGCCAACGTCCTGACTTTC. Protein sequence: CASSVATPPGPGANVLTF. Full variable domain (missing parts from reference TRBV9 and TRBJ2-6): DSGVTQTPKHLITATGQRVTLRCSPRSGDLSVYWYQQSLDQGLQFLIQYYNGEERAKGNILERFSAQQFPDLHSELNLSSLELGDSALYFCASSVATPPGPGANVLTFGAGSRLTVL.

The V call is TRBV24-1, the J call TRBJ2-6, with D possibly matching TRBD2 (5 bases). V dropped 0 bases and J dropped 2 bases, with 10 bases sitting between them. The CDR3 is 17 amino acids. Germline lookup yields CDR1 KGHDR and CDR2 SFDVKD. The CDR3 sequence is CATSDLQAGTGANVLTF. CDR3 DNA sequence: TGTGCCACCAGTGATTTGCAAGCCGGGACTGGGGCCAACGTCCTGACTTTC.

Written as DNA, the CDR3 is TGTGCCAGCAGCACGGACAGCCTGCTGAACACTGAAGCTTTCTTT. This sequence encodes CASSTDSLLNTEAFF. V is TRBV5-4 and J is TRBJ1-1; D may be TRBD1 (6 bases). The CDR3 is 15 amino acids. Trimming took off 4 bases at V and 0 bases at J, with 13 bases between the two ends. Germline V CDR1 and CDR2: SGHNT, YYREEE (reference sequence).

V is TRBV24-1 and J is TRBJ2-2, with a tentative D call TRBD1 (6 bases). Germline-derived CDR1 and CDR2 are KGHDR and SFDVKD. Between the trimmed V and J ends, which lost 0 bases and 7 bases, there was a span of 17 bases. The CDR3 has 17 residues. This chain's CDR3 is CATSDLPRAGDNGELFF. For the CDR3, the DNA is TGTGCCACCAGTGATTTGCCGCGCGCAGGGGATAACGGGGAGCTGTTTTTT.

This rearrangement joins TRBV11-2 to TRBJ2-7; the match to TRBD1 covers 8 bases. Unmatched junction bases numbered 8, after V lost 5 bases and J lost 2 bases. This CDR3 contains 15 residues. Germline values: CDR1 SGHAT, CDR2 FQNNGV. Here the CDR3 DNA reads TGTGCCAGCAGCCGGACGGGACAGGTAGCCTACGAGCAGTACTTC. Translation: CASSRTGQVAYEQYF.

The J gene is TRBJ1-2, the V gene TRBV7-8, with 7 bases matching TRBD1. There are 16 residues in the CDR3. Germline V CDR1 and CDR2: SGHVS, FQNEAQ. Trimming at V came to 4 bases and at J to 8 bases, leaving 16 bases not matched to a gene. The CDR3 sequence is CASSSSAGTVGSGYTF. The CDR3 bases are TGTGCCAGCAGCTCGAGCGCCGGGACAGTGGGTTCGGGCTACACCTTC. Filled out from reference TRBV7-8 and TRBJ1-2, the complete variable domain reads GAGVSQSPRYKVAKRGQDVALRCDPISGHVSLFWYQQALGQGPEFLTYFQNEAQLDKSGLPSDRFFAERPEGSVSTLKIQRTQQEDSAVYLCASSSSAGTVGSGYTFGSGTRLTVV.

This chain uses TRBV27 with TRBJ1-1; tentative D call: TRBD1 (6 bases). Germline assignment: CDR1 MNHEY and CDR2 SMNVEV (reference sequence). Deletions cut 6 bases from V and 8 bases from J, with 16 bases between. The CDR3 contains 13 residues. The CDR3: CASSRGWGQEAFF. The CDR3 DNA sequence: TGTGCCAGCAGCAGGGGTTGGGGGCAAGAAGCTTTCTTT.

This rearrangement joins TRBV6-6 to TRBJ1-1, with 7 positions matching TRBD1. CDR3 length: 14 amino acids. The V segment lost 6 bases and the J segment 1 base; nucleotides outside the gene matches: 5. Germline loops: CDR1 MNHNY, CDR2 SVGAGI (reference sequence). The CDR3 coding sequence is TGTGCCAGCAGAACAGGGGCCGGGAACACTGAAGCTTTCTTT. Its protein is CASRTGAGNTEAFF.

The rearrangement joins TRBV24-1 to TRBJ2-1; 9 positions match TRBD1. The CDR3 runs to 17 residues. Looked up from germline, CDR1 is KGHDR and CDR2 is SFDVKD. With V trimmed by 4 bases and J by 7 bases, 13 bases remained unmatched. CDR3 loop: CATSDSGTGTLRNEQFF. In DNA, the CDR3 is TGTGCCACCAGTGACTCGGGGACAGGGACATTGAGAAATGAGCAGTTCTTC.

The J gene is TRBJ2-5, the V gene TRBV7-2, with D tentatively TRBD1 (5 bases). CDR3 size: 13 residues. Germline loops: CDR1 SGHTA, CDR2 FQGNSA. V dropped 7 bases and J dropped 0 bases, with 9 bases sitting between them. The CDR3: CASTRQNQETQYF. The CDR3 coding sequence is TGTGCCAGCACCCGACAGAACCAAGAGACCCAGTACTTC.

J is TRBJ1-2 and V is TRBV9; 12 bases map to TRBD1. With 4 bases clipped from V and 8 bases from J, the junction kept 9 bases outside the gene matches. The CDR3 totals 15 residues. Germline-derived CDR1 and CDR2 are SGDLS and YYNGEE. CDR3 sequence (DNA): TGTGCCAGCAGCCCCGGGACAGGGGGCGGATGGGGCTACACCTTC. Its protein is CASSPGTGGGWGYTF.

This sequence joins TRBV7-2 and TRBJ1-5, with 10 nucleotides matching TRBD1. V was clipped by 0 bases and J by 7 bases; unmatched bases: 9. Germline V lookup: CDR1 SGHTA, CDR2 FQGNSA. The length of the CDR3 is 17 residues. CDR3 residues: CASSLAGPGQGSQPQHF. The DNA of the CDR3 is TGTGCCAGCAGCTTAGCAGGCCCGGGACAGGGGAGCCAGCCCCAGCATTTT.

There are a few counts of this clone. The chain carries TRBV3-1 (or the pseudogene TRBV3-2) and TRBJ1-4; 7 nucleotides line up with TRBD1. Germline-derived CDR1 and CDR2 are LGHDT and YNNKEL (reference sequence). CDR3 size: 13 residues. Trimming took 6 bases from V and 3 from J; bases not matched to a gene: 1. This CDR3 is CASRGQPNEKLFF. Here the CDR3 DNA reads TGTGCCAGCAGGGGACAGCCTAATGAAAAACTGTTTTTT.

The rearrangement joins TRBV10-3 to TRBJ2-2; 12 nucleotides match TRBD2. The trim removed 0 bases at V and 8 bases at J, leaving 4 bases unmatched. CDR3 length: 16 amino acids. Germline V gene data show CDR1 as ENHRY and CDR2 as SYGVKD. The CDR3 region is CAISESPSGGAGELFF. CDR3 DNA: TGTGCCATCAGTGAGTCCCCTAGCGGGGGGGCTGGGGAGCTGTTTTTT.

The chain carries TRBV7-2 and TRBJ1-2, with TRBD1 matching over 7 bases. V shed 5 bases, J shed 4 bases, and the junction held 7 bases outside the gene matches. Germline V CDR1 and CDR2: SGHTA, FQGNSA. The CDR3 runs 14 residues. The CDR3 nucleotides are TGTGCCAGCAGCCCCCAGGGGGGAGTCTATGGCTACACCTTC. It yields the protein CASSPQGGVYGYTF. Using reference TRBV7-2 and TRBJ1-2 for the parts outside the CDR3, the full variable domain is GAGVSQSPSNKVTEKGKDVELRCDPISGHTALYWYRQSLGQGLEFLIYFQGNSAPDKSGLPSDRFSAERTGGSVSTLTIQRTQQEDSAVYLCASSPQGGVYGYTFGSGTRLTVV.

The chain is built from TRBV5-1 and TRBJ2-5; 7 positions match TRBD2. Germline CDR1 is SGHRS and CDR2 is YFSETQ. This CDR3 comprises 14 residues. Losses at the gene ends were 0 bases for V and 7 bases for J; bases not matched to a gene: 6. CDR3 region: CASSLERGEGTQYF. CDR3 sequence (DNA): TGCGCCAGCAGCTTGGAGCGCGGGGAGGGGACCCAGTACTTC.

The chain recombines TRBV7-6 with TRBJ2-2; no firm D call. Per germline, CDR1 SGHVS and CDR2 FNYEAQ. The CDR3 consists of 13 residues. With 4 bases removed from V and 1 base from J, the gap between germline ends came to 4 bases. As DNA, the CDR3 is TGTGCCAGCAGCTCCCTGAACACCGGGGAGCTGTTTTTT. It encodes CASSSLNTGELFF. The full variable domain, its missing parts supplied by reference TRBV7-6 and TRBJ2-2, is GAGVSQSPRYKVTKRGQDVALRCDPISGHVSLYWYRQALGQGPEFLTYFNYEAQQDKSGLPNDRFSAERPEGSISTLTIQRTEQRDSAMYRCASSSLNTGELFFGEGSRLTVL.

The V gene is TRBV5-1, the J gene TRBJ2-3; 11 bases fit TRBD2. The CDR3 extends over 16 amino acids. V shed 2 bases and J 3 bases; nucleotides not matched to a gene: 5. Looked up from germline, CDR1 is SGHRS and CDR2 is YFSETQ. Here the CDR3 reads CASSFPLAGGTDTQYF. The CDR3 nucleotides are TGCGCCAGCAGCTTCCCTTTAGCGGGGGGGACAGATACGCAGTATTTT. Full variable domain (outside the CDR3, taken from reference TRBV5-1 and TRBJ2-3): KAGVTQTPRYLIKTRGQQVTLSCSPISGHRSVSWYQQTPGQGLQFLFEYFSETQRNKGNFPGRFSGRQFSNSRSEMNVSTLELGDSALYLCASSFPLAGGTDTQYFGPGTRLTVL.

The CDR3 loop is CASSQTEEKSPLHF. In nucleotides, the CDR3 is TGTGCCAGCAGTCAGACAGAGGAAAAATCACCCCTCCACTTT. The chain employs TRBV6-5 and TRBJ1-6; D may be TRBD1 (5 bases). This CDR3 region has 14 residues. V lost 5 bases, J lost 10 bases, and 15 bases lay in between. CDR1 is MNHEY and CDR2 is SVGAGI in the germline V gene.